Each of the 28 T cell receptor beta chains below was sequenced from the same sample in a study of regulatory T cells in long-lasting Graves disease. The time point was: newly diagnosed GD, antithyroid drugs for less than 3 months. Extracted RNA from PBMCs served as the source of the TCR library. Construction of the TCR beta libraries employed iRepertoire HTBI primers in conjunction with Arm-PCR of CDR3 regions. From the multiplex PCR reads, TCRdb called clonotypes with MiXCR, one entry per CDR3 protein. The sample has approximately 440,000 distinct CDR3 sequences, around 15% seen once. These data were also reused for a study on T cells in Graves' hyperthyroidism and ophthalmopathy.

The source material was peripheral blood mononuclear cells (PBMCs), sampled at new diagnosis, from a patient treated with antithyroid drugs. These receptors originate from a man between 40 and 49 years old with Graves disease.

This clonotype appeared once. In DNA form, the CDR3 reads TGTGCCAGCAATTTCGGCCAGGGGGTTACAGATACGCAGTATTTT. The encoded protein is CASNFGQGVTDTQYF. V usage is TRBV9 and J usage is TRBJ2-3; 7 bases are a match to TRBD1. Looked up from germline, CDR1 is SGDLS and CDR2 is YYNGEE. The CDR3 extends over 15 amino acids. Trimming removed 6 bases from V and 3 bases from J; junction bases left unmatched: 10.

This clonotype was observed at least ten times. The chain carries TRBV18 and TRBJ2-1; D may correspond to TRBD1 or TRBD2 (5 bases each). Germline loops: CDR1 KGHSH, CDR2 LQKENI. Trimming took 5 bases from V and 10 from J, leaving 21 bases between them. The CDR3 totals 15 residues. The CDR3 region has the DNA TGTGCCAGCTCAATGACGGGGCCGCCGGCCTGGGAGCAGTTCTTC. Translation gives CASSMTGPPAWEQFF.

This clonotype occurred many times. The rearrangement links TRBV3-1 to TRBJ2-7; 14 nucleotides line up with TRBD2. CDR1 is LGHDT, CDR2 YNNKEL, per germline (reference sequence). After removal of 0 bases from V and 6 bases from J, the junction contained 4 bases not matched to a gene. This CDR3 is built from 16 residues. CDR3 in DNA: TGTGCCAGCAGCCAAGAAGGCGGACTAGCGGGAGGCGAGCAGTACTTC. Translation: CASSQEGGLAGGEQYF.

This chain connects TRBV4-1 to TRBJ2-3; 8 nucleotides match TRBD1. The CDR3 spans 16 residues. CDR1 is MGHRA and CDR2 is YSYEKL in the germline V gene. The V and J ends lost 4 bases and 3 bases, in that order; junction bases with no gene match: 9. The CDR3 bases are TGCGCCAGCAGCCTTCGGACAGGGCCCCCTACAGATACGCAGTATTTT. As protein: CASSLRTGPPTDTQYF.

This clonotype was found a few times. The rearrangement uses TRBV6-1 and TRBJ2-2, with 9 bases aligning to TRBD1. The J segment lost 4 bases and the V segment lost 5 bases, leaving 8 bases of the junction unmatched. Germline loops: CDR1 MNHNS, CDR2 SASEGT. This CDR3 region has 16 residues. The DNA for the CDR3 is TGTGCCAGCAGTCCGCAGGGGACAGGGTTCACCGGGGAGCTGTTTTTT. This translates into CASSPQGTGFTGELFF.

This clonotype appeared a few times. V usage is TRBV6-5 and J usage is TRBJ2-5; D may be TRBD2 (6 bases). The germline V and J ends were trimmed by 0 bases and 5 bases, with 10 bases remaining between them. CDR1 is MNHEY and CDR2 is SVGAGI in the germline V gene. There are 14 residues in the CDR3. This chain's CDR3 is CASSYSEGRETQYF. CDR3 nucleotide sequence: TGTGCCAGCAGTTACTCGGAGGGGCGGGAGACCCAGTACTTC.

This clonotype was counted ten times or more. The chain joins TRBV12-3 or TRBV12-4 to TRBJ2-7; a possible D gene is TRBD1 (6 bases). Trimming removed 6 bases at V and 7 bases at J, with 31 bases between. The CDR3 sequence is 18 residues long. The CDR3 coding sequence is TGTGCCAGCAGAAGAACGGGACATAGGGGAACGGGGTCTCGGGAGCAGTACTTC. Its translation is CASRRTGHRGTGSREQYF.

The chain carries TRBV30 and TRBJ1-1; D not certain. Looked up from germline, CDR1 is GTSNPN and CDR2 is SVGIG (reference sequence). The CDR3 has 17 residues. With 0 bases removed from V and 5 bases from J, the gap between germline ends came to 22 bases. CDR3 DNA sequence: TGTGCCTGGAGTGTACGGCGTACGCGGGTAATCGAGACTGAAGCTTTCTTT. Residues: CAWSVRRTRVIETEAFF.

This clonotype has at least ten counts. The chain employs TRBV7-3 and TRBJ2-2, with D possibly being TRBD1 or TRBD2 (5 bases each). CDR1 and CDR2 from the germline V gene are SGHTA and FQGTGA. Trimming left V 2 bases short and J 3 bases short, with 10 bases between. The CDR3 is 15 residues long. The chain's CDR3 is CASSLFRGHTGELFF. In nucleotides, the CDR3 is TGTGCCAGCAGCTTATTTCGGGGACACACCGGGGAGCTGTTTTTT.

This clonotype was observed at least ten times. The chain carries TRBV12-3 or TRBV12-4 and TRBJ2-3, with D hard to call. Trimming removed 2 bases from V and 1 base from J, with 7 bases in between. The CDR3 contains 14 residues. DNA for the CDR3: TGTGCCAGCAGTTTAATCGCTGGCACAGATACGCAGTATTTT. The encoded protein is CASSLIAGTDTQYF.

The chain carries TRBV19 and TRBJ2-3; either TRBD1 or TRBD2 may supply D (5 bases each). CDR1 LNHDA and CDR2 SQIVND come from the germline V gene (reference sequence). Trimming pared 6 bases from V and 5 bases from J, leaving 18 bases between. The CDR3 is 15 residues long. The CDR3 DNA is TGTGCCAGTAGCGACTACAGGCCCCCCCGAGATACGCAGTATTTT. Its protein product is CASSDYRPPRDTQYF.

In this sample, this clonotype turned up many times. This chain joins TRBV5-5 and TRBJ2-7, with D tentatively TRBD1 or TRBD2 (5 bases each). Trimming cost V 0 bases and J 7 bases, with 14 bases left between them. Germline lookup yields CDR1 SGHKS and CDR2 YYEKEE (reference sequence). This CDR3 region has 14 residues. CDR3 sequence reads: CASSLEGLSGEQYF. The DNA for the CDR3 is TGTGCCAGCAGCTTGGAGGGGCTGTCGGGAGAGCAGTACTTC.

This clonotype showed up many times. The chain uses TRBV2 and TRBJ2-7; D may be TRBD2 (6 bases). CDR1 is SNHLY, CDR2 FYNNEI, per germline. V was clipped by 6 bases and J by 6 bases, with 12 bases between them. CDR3 size: 12 residues. CDR3 loop: CASRDRDFEQYF. For the CDR3, the DNA is TGTGCCAGCAGGGACCGGGACTTCGAGCAGTACTTC.

This clonotype was recorded only once. A far larger clone lies a single base away; this is likely a read error. The chain uses TRBV28 and TRBJ2-7, with D perhaps matching TRBD1 (5 bases). The CDR3 sequence is 15 residues long. V was pared by 6 bases and J by 7 bases, with 22 bases between. CDR1 is MDHEN, CDR2 SYDVKM, per germline. The CDR3 DNA follows: TGTGCCAGCAGGCAGCTCGGACATGCCTACAATGAGCAGTACTTC. It is translated as CASRQLGHAYNEQYF.

In its sample, this clonotype was seen once. Being one base from a much bigger clone, this may be a read error. V and J are TRBV7-9 and TRBJ2-1; 7 bases map to TRBD1. Trimming took 5 bases from V and 10 from J; bases not matched to a gene: 17. CDR3 length equals 16 residues. Germline V gives CDR1 SEHNR, CDR2 FQNEAQ (reference sequence). The CDR3 DNA reads TGTGCCAGCAGCCGCACCCGGGACAGCCTCCCCTACGAGCAGTTCTTC. Translation gives CASSRTRDSLPYEQFF.

The J gene is TRBJ2-1, the V gene TRBV4-1; D is ambiguous. The CDR3 loop spans 15 amino acids. Looked up from germline, CDR1 is MGHRA and CDR2 is YSYEKL. Trimming cost V 1 base and J 0 bases, with 7 bases left between them. This CDR3 is CASSQGLDSYNEQFF. The CDR3 DNA follows: TGCGCCAGCAGCCAAGGGCTAGACTCCTACAATGAGCAGTTCTTC.

This clonotype showed up just a few times. Relative to the germline gene, one junction end is altered; a read error may explain this. This CDR3 reads CASSPLITEKVWFF. Here the CDR3 DNA reads TGCGCCAGCAGCCCCCTAATTACGGAGAAGGTCTGGTTCTTC. The chain has TRBV4-1 and TRBJ2-5; unclear D gene. The CDR3 spans 14 residues. Germline lookup yields CDR1 MGHRA and CDR2 YSYEKL.

The chain uses TRBV7-9 and TRBJ2-3; tentatively, D is TRBD1 or TRBD2 (5 bases each). The CDR3 length is 14 residues. Trimming removed 8 bases from V and 2 bases from J, with 14 bases in between. Germline V gene sequence: CDR1 SEHNR, CDR2 FQNEAQ (reference sequence). The CDR3 nucleotides read TGTGCCAGCGCCCGAGGGGAGTACACAGATACGCAGTATTTT. This translates into CASARGEYTDTQYF.

This clonotype was recorded many times. The chain joins TRBV7-9 to TRBJ2-5; D unclear. Germline loops: CDR1 SEHNR, CDR2 FQNEAQ (reference sequence). Between the trimmed V and J ends, which lost 5 bases and 0 bases, there was a span of 10 bases. There are 14 residues in the CDR3. In DNA, the CDR3 is TGTGCCAGCAGCCCCGGGCAGTACCAAGAGACCCAGTACTTC. Translated, it gives CASSPGQYQETQYF.

This clonotype was recorded at least ten times. The chain uses TRBV20-1 and TRBJ2-1; 8 positions agree with TRBD2. This CDR3 spans 14 amino acids. Germline trimming cut 6 bases from V and 7 bases from J; bases unmatched to any gene: 11. Germline V lookup: CDR1 DFQATT, CDR2 SNEGSKA (reference sequence). The CDR3 DNA reads TGCAGTGCGCCAAGGCTAGCGGGCTTTAATGAGCAGTTCTTC. This gives the protein CSAPRLAGFNEQFF.

This clonotype was seen a handful of times. This chain links TRBV27 with TRBJ2-3; maybe TRBD2 (7 bases). Per the germline V gene, CDR1 is MNHEY and CDR2 is SMNVEV (reference sequence). The CDR3 spans 15 residues. Trimming stripped 10 bases from V and 2 bases from J, with 19 bases between. The CDR3 region has the DNA TGTGCCACGGGGTGGAGCGGGACACTCACAGATACGCAGTATTTT. Residues: CATGWSGTLTDTQYF.

This clonotype has ten or more counts. The chain has TRBV30 and TRBJ1-1; maybe TRBD1 (5 bases). The CDR3 runs to 13 residues. The germline CDR1 and CDR2 sequences are GTSNPN and SVGIG (reference sequence). V was trimmed by 4 bases and J by 5 bases, leaving 14 bases between them. CDR3 in DNA: TGTGCCTGGACCCGCCGGGGGAGGACTGAAGCTTTCTTT. Translation gives CAWTRRGRTEAFF.

The sample holds many counts of this clonotype. J is TRBJ2-1 and V is TRBV7-9; maybe TRBD2 (5 bases). V lost 4 bases, J lost 9 bases, and 16 bases lay in between. Germline assignment: CDR1 SEHNR and CDR2 FQNEAQ (reference sequence). The CDR3 consists of 14 residues. The DNA for the CDR3 is TGTGCCAGCAGCTACCCATCACTAGGAACTGAGCAGTTCTTC. It yields the protein CASSYPSLGTEQFF.

The chain has TRBV6-1 and TRBJ2-5; unclear D gene. V was pared by 3 bases and J by 2 bases, with 7 bases between. Germline lookup yields CDR1 MNHNS and CDR2 SASEGT. This CDR3 has 13 residues. CDR3 sequence: CASSELLQETQYF. The DNA for the CDR3 is TGTGCCAGCAGTGAGTTGTTGCAAGAGACCCAGTACTTC.

A few counts support this clonotype. The gene calls are TRBV3-1 and TRBJ1-5; D unresolved. The CDR3 length is 14 residues. Germline V gives CDR1 LGHDT, CDR2 YNNKEL (reference sequence). Trimming took off 1 base at V and 7 bases at J, with 11 bases between the two ends. CDR3 sequence reads: CASSQGAVRQPQHF. DNA for the CDR3: TGTGCCAGCAGCCAAGGAGCGGTCAGGCAGCCCCAGCATTTT. The whole variable domain, filled in from reference TRBV3-1 and TRBJ1-5, reads DTAVSQTPKYLVTQMGNDKSIKCEQNLGHDTMYWYKQDSKKFLKIMFSYNNKELIINETVPNRFSPKSPDKAHLNLHINSLELGDSAVYFCASSQGAVRQPQHFGDGTRLSIL.

Comments on this clonotype: This sequence may be a read error, since a much larger clone differs from it by one base. The CDR3 sequence is CASSPRDEKNEQFF. The DNA of the CDR3 is TGTGCCAGCAGTCCTCGGGACGAGAAAAATGAGCAGTTCTTC. The chain employs TRBV12-3 or TRBV12-4 and TRBJ2-1; D could derive from TRBD1 or TRBD2 (5 bases each). The CDR3 is 14 amino acids. Trimming shortened V by 5 bases and J by 7 bases, and 15 bases separated the two germline ends.

This clonotype came up many times. The rearrangement joins TRBV28 to TRBJ1-5, with D tentatively TRBD1 (5 bases). Germline V gene data show CDR1 as MDHEN and CDR2 as SYDVKM. V was trimmed by 3 bases and J by 0 bases, leaving 9 bases between them. This CDR3 has 15 residues. The CDR3 loop reads CASSLGLRSNQPQHF. Written as DNA, the CDR3 is TGTGCCAGCAGTTTGGGGCTTCGTAGCAATCAGCCCCAGCATTTT.

This chain uses TRBV2 with TRBJ1-4; 7 bases match TRBD1. V dropped 2 bases and J dropped 5; count of bases not matched to a gene: 2. The germline CDR1 and CDR2 sequences are SNHLY and FYNNEI. The CDR3 has 14 residues. CDR3 protein: CASSERGRNEKLFF. The CDR3 DNA sequence: TGTGCCAGCAGTGAAAGGGGGCGCAATGAAAAACTGTTTTTT.